This entry lists 3 T cell receptor beta chains sequenced from one sample in a study of post-analysis software for immune sequencing data. These receptors' targets are unknown. cDNA libraries for TCR beta contained unique molecular identifiers. MiXCR was run by TCRdb on the PCR reads, yielding one entry per CDR3 protein. The repertoire holds 550,000 to 700,000 distinct CDR3 sequences, around 44% seen once, with around 1.7% in the top ten. Findings of the study overall: Five TRBV segments, TRBV5-6, TRBV5-1 and TRBV20-1 among them, were found more frequent in patients than controls.

Sequences were obtained from blood. The receptors derive from a girl aged 5 to 17 with multiple sclerosis.

The J gene is TRBJ2-7, the V gene TRBV12-3 or TRBV12-4; D uncertain. The CDR3 runs 14 residues. V was cut by 8 bases and J by 0 bases, with 14 bases left in between. The CDR3 is CASAAGLGSYEQYF. CDR3 DNA: TGTGCCAGCGCCGCCGGGCTCGGCTCCTACGAGCAGTACTTC.

This clonotype was seen more than once but under ten times. The chain recombines TRBV7-8 with TRBJ2-3; TRBD1 matches 8 bases. The CDR3 covers 16 residues. V lost 8 bases and J lost 2; bases outside the gene matches: 12. Germline values: CDR1 SGHVS, CDR2 FQNEAQ. This CDR3 is CASVFARTGNTDTQYF. CDR3 coding DNA: TGTGCCAGCGTTTTCGCTCGGACAGGGAACACAGATACGCAGTATTTT.

There are many counts of this clonotype. The chain joins TRBV20-1 to TRBJ2-7; TRBD2 agrees at 8 bases. Germline CDR1 and CDR2: DFQATT and SNEGSKA (reference sequence). The CDR3 totals 14 residues. The ends lost 3 bases at V and 5 bases at J; junction bases unmatched: 9. The CDR3 loop is CSASPAGGGNEQYF. DNA for the CDR3: TGCAGTGCTAGTCCGGCGGGAGGAGGGAACGAGCAGTACTTC.